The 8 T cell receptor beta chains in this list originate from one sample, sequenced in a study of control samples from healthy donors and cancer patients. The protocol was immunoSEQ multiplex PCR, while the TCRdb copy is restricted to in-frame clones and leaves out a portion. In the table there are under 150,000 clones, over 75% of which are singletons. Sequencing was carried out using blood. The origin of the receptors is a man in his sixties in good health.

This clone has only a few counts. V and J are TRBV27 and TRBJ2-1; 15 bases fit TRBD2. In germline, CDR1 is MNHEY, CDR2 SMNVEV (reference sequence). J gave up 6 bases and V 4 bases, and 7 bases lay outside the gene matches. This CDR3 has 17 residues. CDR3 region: CASSSTGLAGGLNEQFF. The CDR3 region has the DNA TGTGCCAGCAGTTCCACCGGACTAGCGGGGGGGCTCAATGAGCAGTTCTTC.

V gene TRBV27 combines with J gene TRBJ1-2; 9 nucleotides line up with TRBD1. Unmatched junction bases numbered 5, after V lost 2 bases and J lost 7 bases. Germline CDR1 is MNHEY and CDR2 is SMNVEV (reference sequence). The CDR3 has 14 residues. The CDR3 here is CASSLRDRAGGYTF. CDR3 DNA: TGTGCCAGCAGTTTACGGGACAGGGCGGGTGGCTACACCTTC.

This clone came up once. The CDR3 bases are TGTGCCTGGAGTCCTTGGGACAGCAATCAGCCCCAGCATTTT. Residues: CAWSPWDSNQPQHF. The gene calls are TRBV30 and TRBJ1-5; perhaps TRBD1 as D (5 bases). The germline gives CDR1 GTSNPN, CDR2 SVGIG (reference sequence). Trimming took 2 bases from V and 1 from J, leaving 9 bases between them. The CDR3 has 14 amino acids. The variable domain in full, completed from reference TRBV30 and TRBJ1-5, reads SQTIHQWPATLVQPVGSPLSLECTVEGTSNPNLYWYRQAAGRGLQLLFYSVGIGQISSEVPQNLSASRPQDRQFILSSKKLLLSDSGFYLCAWSPWDSNQPQHFGDGTRLSIL.

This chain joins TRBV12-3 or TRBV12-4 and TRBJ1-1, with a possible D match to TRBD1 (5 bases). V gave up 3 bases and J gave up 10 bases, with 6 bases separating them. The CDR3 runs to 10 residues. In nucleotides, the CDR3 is TGTGCCAGCAGTTTGGGGGTAGCTTTCTTT. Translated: CASSLGVAFF.

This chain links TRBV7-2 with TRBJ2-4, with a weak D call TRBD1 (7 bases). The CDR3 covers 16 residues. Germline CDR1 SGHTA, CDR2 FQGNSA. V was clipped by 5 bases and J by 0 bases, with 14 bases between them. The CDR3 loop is CASSPQGGVAKNIQYF. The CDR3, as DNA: TGTGCCAGCAGCCCGCAGGGGGGCGTAGCCAAAAACATTCAGTACTTC.

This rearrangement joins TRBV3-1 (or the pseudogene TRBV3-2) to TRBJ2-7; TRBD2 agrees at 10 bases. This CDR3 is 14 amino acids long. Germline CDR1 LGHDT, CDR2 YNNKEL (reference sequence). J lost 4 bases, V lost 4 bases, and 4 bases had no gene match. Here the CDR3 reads CASSRTSGAYEQYF. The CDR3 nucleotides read TGTGCCAGCAGCCGTACTAGCGGGGCTTACGAGCAGTACTTC.

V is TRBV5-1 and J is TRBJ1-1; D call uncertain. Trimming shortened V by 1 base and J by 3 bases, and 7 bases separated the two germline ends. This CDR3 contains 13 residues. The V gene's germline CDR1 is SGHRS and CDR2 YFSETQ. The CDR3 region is CASSLFGDTEAFF. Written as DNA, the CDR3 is TGCGCCAGCAGCTTGTTTGGGGACACTGAAGCTTTCTTT.

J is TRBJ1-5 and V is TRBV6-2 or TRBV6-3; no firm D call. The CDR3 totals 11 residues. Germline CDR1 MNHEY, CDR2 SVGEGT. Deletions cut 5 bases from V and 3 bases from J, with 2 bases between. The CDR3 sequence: CASSHNQPQHF. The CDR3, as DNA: TGTGCCAGCAGTCACAATCAGCCCCAGCATTTT.